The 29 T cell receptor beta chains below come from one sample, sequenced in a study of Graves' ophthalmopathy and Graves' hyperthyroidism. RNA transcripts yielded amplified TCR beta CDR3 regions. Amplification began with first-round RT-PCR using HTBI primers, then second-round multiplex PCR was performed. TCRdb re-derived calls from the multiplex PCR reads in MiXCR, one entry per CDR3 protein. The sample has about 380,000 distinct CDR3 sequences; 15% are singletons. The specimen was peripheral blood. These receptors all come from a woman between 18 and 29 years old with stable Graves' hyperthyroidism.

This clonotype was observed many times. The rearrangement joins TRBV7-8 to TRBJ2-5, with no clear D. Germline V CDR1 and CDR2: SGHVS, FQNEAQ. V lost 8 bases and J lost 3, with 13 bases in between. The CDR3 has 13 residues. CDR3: CASSKVGEETQYF. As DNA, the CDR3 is TGTGCCAGCTCGAAAGTTGGGGAAGAGACCCAGTACTTC.

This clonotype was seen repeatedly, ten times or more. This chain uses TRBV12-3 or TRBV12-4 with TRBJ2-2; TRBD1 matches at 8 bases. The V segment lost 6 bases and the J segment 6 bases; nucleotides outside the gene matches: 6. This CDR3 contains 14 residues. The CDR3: CASRLTGGPGELFF. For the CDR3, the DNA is TGTGCCAGCAGGCTAACAGGGGGGCCCGGGGAGCTGTTTTTT.

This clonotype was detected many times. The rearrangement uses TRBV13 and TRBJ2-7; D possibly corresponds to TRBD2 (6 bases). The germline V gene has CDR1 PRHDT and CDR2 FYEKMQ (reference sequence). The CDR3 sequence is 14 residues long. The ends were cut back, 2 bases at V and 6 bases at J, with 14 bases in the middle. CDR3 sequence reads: CASSLKLLAVEQYF. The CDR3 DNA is TGTGCCAGCAGCTTAAAGTTACTAGCAGTCGAGCAGTACTTC. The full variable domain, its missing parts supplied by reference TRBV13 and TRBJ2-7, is AAGVIQSPRHLIKEKRETATLKCYPIPRHDTVYWYQQGPGQDPQFLISFYEKMQSDKGSIPDRFSAQQFSDYHSELNMSSLELGDSALYFCASSLKLLAVEQYFGPGTRLTVT.

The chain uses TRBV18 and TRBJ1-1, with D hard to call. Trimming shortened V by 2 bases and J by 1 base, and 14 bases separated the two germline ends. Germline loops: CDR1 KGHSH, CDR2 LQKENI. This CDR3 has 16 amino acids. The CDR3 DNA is TGTGCCAGCTCACCAGCGCGGCCATCGGGGAACACTGAAGCTTTCTTT. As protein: CASSPARPSGNTEAFF. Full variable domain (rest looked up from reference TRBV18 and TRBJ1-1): NAGVMQNPRHLVRRRGQEARLRCSPMKGHSHVYWYRQLPEEGLKFMVYLQKENIIDESGMPKERFSAEFPKEGPSILRIQQVVRGDSAAYFCASSPARPSGNTEAFFGQGTRLTVV.

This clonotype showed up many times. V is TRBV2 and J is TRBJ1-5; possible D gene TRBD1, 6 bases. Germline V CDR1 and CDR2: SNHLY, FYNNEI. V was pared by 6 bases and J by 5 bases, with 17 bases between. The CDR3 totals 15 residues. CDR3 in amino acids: CASSRRTSGDQPQHF. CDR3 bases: TGTGCCAGCAGCAGACGGACCTCAGGGGATCAGCCCCAGCATTTT.

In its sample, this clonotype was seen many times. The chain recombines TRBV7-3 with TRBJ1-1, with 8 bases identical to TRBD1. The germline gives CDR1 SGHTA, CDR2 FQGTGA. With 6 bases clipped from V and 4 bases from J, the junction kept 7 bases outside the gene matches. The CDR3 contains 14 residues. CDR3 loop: CASSDTGGATEAFF. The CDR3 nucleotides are TGTGCCAGCAGTGACACAGGGGGGGCCACTGAAGCTTTCTTT.

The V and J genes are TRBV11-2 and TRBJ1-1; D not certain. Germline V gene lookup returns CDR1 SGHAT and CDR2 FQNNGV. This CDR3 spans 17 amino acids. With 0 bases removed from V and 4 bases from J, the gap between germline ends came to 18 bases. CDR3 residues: CASSLDQTLLRGTEAFF. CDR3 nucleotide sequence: TGTGCCAGCAGCTTAGACCAAACTCTCCTCCGAGGCACTGAAGCTTTCTTT.

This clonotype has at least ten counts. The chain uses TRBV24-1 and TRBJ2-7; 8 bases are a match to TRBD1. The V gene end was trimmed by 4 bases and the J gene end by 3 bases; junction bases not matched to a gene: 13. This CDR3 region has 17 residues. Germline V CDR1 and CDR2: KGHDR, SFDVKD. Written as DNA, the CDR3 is TGTGCCACCAGTGACTCCCGGACAGGGCGAGGGTACTACGAGCAGTACTTC. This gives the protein CATSDSRTGRGYYEQYF.

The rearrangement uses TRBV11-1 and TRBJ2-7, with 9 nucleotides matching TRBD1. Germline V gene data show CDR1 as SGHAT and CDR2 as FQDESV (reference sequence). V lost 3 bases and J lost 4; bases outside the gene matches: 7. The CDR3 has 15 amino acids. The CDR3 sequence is CASSLSRDRVYEQYF. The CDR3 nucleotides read TGTGCCAGCAGCTTGTCGCGGGACAGGGTGTACGAGCAGTACTTC.

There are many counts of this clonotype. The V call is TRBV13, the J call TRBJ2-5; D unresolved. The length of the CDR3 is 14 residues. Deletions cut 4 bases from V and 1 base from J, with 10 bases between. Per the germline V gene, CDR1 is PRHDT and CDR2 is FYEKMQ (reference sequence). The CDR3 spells CASSSWAVQETQYF. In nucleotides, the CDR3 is TGTGCCAGCAGCTCCTGGGCGGTCCAAGAGACCCAGTACTTC.

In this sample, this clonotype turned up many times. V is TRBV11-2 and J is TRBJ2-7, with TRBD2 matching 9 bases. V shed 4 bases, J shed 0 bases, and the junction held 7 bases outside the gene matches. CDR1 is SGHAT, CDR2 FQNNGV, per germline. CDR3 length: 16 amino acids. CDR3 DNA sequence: TGTGCCAGCAGCTACGATCTAGCGGGGAGCTCCTACGAGCAGTACTTC. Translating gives CASSYDLAGSSYEQYF.

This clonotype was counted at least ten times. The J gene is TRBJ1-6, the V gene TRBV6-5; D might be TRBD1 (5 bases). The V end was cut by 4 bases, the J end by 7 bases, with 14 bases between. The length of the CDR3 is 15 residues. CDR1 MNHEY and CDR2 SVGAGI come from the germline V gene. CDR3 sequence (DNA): TGTGCCAGCAGTTGGGACCGCCCGGCGAATTCACCCCTCCACTTT. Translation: CASSWDRPANSPLHF.

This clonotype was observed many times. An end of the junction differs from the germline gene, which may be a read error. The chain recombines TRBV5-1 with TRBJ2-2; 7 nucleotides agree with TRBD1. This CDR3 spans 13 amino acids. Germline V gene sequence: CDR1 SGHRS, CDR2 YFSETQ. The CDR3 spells CACRQGDTGELFF. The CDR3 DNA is TGCGCCTGCAGACAGGGTGACACCGGGGAGCTGTTTTTT.

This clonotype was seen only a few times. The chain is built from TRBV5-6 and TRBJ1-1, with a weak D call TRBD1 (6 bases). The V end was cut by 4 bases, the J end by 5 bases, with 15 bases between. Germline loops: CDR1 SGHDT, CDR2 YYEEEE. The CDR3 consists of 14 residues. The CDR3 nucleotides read TGTGCCAGCAGCCCGGGATGGGGGCGTACTGAAGCTTTCTTT. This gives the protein CASSPGWGRTEAFF.

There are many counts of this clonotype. CDR3 DNA: TGTGCCAGCAGTTTTCCGGGGAGCACTGAAGCTTTCTTT. Amino acids: CASSFPGSTEAFF. The chain recombines TRBV27 with TRBJ1-1; D gene uncertain. CDR3 size: 13 residues. V was trimmed by 3 bases and J by 4 bases, leaving 9 bases between them. The germline CDR1 and CDR2 sequences are MNHEY and SMNVEV (reference sequence).

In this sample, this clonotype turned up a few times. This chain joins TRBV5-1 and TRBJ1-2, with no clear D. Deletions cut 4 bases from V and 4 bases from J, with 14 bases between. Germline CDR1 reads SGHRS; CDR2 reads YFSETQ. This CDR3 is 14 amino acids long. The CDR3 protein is CASSRTDPRYGYTF. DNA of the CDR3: TGCGCCAGCAGCAGGACGGACCCCCGCTATGGCTACACCTTC.

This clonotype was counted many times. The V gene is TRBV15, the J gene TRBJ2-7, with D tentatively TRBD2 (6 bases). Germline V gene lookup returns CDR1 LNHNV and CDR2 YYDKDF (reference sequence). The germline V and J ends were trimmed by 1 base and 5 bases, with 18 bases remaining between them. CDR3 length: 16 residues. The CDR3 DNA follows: TGTGCCACCAGCAGAGGGTGGGAGGACGGATTGAACGAGCAGTACTTC. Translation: CATSRGWEDGLNEQYF.

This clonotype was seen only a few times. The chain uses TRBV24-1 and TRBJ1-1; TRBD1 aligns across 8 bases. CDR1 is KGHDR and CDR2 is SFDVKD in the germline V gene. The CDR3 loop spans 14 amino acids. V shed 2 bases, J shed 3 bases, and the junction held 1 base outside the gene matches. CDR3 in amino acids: CATSDSDRDTEAFF. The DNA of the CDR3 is TGTGCCACCAGTGATTCGGACAGGGACACTGAAGCTTTCTTT.

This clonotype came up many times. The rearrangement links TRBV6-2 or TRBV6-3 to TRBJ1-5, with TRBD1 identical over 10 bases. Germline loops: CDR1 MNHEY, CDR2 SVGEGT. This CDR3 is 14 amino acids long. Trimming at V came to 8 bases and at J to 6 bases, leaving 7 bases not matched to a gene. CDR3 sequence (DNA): TGTGCCAGCGTACGACAGGGGGCCGGTCAGCCCCAGCATTTT. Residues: CASVRQGAGQPQHF.

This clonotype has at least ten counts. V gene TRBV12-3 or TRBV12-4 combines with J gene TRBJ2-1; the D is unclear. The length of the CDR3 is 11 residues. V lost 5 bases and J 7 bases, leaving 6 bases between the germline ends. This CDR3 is CASSIRNEQFF. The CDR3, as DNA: TGTGCCAGCAGTATAAGGAATGAGCAGTTCTTC.

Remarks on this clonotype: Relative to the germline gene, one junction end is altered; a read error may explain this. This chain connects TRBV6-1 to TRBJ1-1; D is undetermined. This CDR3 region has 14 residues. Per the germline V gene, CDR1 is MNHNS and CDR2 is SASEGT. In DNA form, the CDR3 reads TGTGCCAGCAGTGAATGGCCGATGTACACTGATGCTTTCTTT. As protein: CASSEWPMYTDAFF.

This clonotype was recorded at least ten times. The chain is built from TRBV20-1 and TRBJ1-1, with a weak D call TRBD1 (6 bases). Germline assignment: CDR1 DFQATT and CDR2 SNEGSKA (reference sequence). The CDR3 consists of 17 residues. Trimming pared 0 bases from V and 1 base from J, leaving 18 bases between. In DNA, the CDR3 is TGCAGTGCTAGAGATTTAAAAACAGGGTATGAGAACACTGAAGCTTTCTTT. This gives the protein CSARDLKTGYENTEAFF.

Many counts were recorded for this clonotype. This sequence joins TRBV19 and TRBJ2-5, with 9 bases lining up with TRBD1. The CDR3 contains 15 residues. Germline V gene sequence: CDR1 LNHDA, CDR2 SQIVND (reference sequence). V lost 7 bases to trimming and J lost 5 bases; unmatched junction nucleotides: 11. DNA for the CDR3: TGTGCCAGTACCCACCGGGACAGGGAGTGGGAGACCCAGTACTTC. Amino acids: CASTHRDREWETQYF.

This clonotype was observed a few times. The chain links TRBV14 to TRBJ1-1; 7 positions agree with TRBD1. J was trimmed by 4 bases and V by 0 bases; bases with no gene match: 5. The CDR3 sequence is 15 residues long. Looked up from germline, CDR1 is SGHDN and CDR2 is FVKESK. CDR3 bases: TGTGCCAGCAGCCAAGACCGGACAGGATTCACTGAAGCTTTCTTT. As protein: CASSQDRTGFTEAFF.

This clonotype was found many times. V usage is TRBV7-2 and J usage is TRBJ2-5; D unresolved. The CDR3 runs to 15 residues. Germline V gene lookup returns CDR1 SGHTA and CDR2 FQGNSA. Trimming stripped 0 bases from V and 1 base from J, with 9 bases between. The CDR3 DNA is TGTGCCAGCAGCTTAGCGGCGGCCTTCCAAGAGACCCAGTACTTC. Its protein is CASSLAAAFQETQYF.

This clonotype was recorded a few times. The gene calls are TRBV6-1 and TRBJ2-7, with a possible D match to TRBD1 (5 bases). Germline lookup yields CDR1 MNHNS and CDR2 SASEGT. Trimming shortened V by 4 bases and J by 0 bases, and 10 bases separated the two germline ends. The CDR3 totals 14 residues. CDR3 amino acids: CASSVQGPSYEQYF. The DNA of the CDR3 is TGTGCCAGCAGTGTTCAGGGTCCCTCCTACGAGCAGTACTTC.

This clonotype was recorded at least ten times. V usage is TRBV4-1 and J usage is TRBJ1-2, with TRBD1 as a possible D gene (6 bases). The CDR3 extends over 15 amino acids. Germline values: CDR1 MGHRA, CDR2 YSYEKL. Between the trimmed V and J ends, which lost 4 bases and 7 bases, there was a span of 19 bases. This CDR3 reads CASSRMGHPGFGYTF. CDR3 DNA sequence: TGCGCCAGCAGCCGAATGGGACACCCAGGGTTTGGCTACACCTTC.

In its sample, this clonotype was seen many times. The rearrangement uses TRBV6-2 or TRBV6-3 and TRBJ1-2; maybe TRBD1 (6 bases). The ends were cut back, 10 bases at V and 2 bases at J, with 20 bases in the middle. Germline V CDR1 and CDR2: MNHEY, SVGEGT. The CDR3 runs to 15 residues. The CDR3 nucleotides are TGTGCCACCTCTACTCAAGCGGGGGCCAACTATGGCTACACCTTC. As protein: CATSTQAGANYGYTF.

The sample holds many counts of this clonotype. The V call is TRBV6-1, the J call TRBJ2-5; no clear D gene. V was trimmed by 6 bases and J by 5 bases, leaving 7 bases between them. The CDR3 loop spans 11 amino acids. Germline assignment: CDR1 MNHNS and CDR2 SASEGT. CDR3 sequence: CASSPYETQYF. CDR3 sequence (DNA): TGTGCCAGCAGCCCCTACGAGACCCAGTACTTC.